The 12 T cell receptor beta chains presented below share a single source sample, sequenced in a study of blood T cell repertoires in COVID-19. Here immunoSEQ multiplex PCR was the method, and the copy in TCRdb shows in-frame clones only, minus some. The table records a few hundred thousand clones, roughly 84% of them present only once. The sequencing sample was made of peripheral blood. The receptors stem from a middle-aged man who had recovered from COVID-19.

The rearrangement joins TRBV11-3 to TRBJ2-7, with 7 bases that match TRBD2. The CDR3 is made up of 11 amino acids. The V gene end was trimmed by 5 bases and the J gene end by 7 bases; junction bases not matched to a gene: 2. Germline V lookup: CDR1 SGHNT, CDR2 YENEEA. CDR3 residues: CASSHGGEQYF. The CDR3 DNA reads as TGTGCCAGCAGCCACGGGGGGGAGCAGTACTTC.

The CDR3, as DNA: TGCAGCGTTCATAAAGGAGGGACAGGGATTTCCTACGAGCAGTACTTC. Its protein product is CSVHKGGTGISYEQYF. The chain is built from TRBV29-1 and TRBJ2-7; 9 bases match TRBD1. Losses at the gene ends were 5 bases for V and 1 base for J; bases not matched to a gene: 12. The CDR3 has 16 residues. Germline CDR1 reads SQVTM; CDR2 reads ANQGSEA.

The chain uses TRBV30 and TRBJ2-1; 7 positions match TRBD2. The V gene's germline CDR1 is GTSNPN and CDR2 SVGIG (reference sequence). The CDR3 has 15 amino acids. Germline trimming cut 5 bases from V and 6 bases from J; bases unmatched to any gene: 13. CDR3 sequence: CAWGEAGAFANEQFF. In nucleotides, the CDR3 is TGTGCCTGGGGGGAGGCGGGAGCATTCGCCAATGAGCAGTTCTTC.

As concerns this clone: One end of the junction does not line up with germline, which may come from a read error. The chain's CDR3 is CASSRDSTGRLDF. CDR3 coding DNA: TGTGCCAGCAGCCGTGACAGTACAGGGCGGTTAGACTTC. This chain uses TRBV6-5 with TRBJ2-7, with a tentative D call TRBD1 (6 bases). Germline V lookup: CDR1 MNHEY, CDR2 SVGAGI. CDR3 length: 13 amino acids.

This clone was seen once. This rearrangement joins TRBV30 to TRBJ2-1, with 9 bases that match TRBD2. This CDR3 is 17 amino acids long. The germline gives CDR1 GTSNPN, CDR2 SVGIG (reference sequence). V shed 0 bases and J 8 bases; nucleotides not matched to a gene: 14. CDR3 sequence reads: CAWSVLPSGGFVDEQFF. The CDR3 coding sequence is TGTGCCTGGAGTGTACTACCAAGCGGGGGGTTTGTCGATGAGCAGTTCTTC.

This clone was detected once. The chain joins TRBV19 to TRBJ1-2; 7 bases agree with TRBD1. The CDR3 runs to 15 residues. Germline CDR1 and CDR2: LNHDA and SQIVND (reference sequence). V was clipped by 1 base and J by 6 bases; unmatched bases: 8. Here the CDR3 reads CASSIAFQGENGYTF. For the CDR3, the DNA is TGTGCCAGTAGTATAGCTTTCCAGGGGGAAAATGGCTACACCTTC.

The DNA of the CDR3 is TGCGCCAGCAGCTTGGAACAGGGGGCTCAGCCCCAGCATTTT. It is translated as CASSLEQGAQPQHF. The rearrangement uses TRBV5-1 and TRBJ1-5; TRBD1 agrees at 9 bases. Trimming took 0 bases from V and 6 from J; bases not matched to a gene: 1. CDR1 is SGHRS, CDR2 YFSETQ, per germline. The CDR3 totals 14 residues.

This clone was observed once. The chain joins TRBV6-2 or TRBV6-3 to TRBJ2-1, with 9 bases identical to TRBD2. J lost 2 bases, V lost 5 bases, and 10 bases had no gene match. In germline, CDR1 is MNHEY, CDR2 SVGEGT. This CDR3 comprises 17 residues. Written as DNA, the CDR3 is TGTGCCAGCAGTAAGGACCCCCGCGGGGGGGCCTACAATGAGCAGTTCTTC. Protein product: CASSKDPRGGAYNEQFF.

The chain couples TRBV4-3 to TRBJ1-6; 7 bases fit TRBD1. V gave up 3 bases and J gave up 8 bases; unmatched junction bases: 4. There are 14 residues in the CDR3. Germline-derived CDR1 and CDR2 are LGHNA and YSLEER. The CDR3 sequence is CASSQGQSDSPLHF. CDR3 DNA: TGCGCCAGCAGCCAGGGACAGTCGGATTCACCCCTCCACTTT.

This chain uses TRBV5-1 with TRBJ2-3; D uncertain. Germline V CDR1 and CDR2: SGHRS, YFSETQ. This CDR3 is built from 12 residues. V was pared by 5 bases and J by 2 bases, with 6 bases between. Here the CDR3 DNA reads TGCGCCAGCAGGAGTGACACAGATACGCAGTATTTT. It translates to CASRSDTDTQYF.

The chain couples TRBV5-1 to TRBJ2-7; 8 bases agree with TRBD1. V trimming: 3 bases; J trimming: 5 bases; junction bases outside the gene matches: 10. This CDR3 spans 15 amino acids. The germline gives CDR1 SGHRS, CDR2 YFSETQ. CDR3 bases: TGCGCCAGCAGCTCGACCCCGGACAGGGAAAACGAGCAGTACTTC. Amino acids: CASSSTPDRENEQYF.

This chain connects TRBV6-5 to TRBJ1-5; no reliable D call. The CDR3 covers 15 residues. The germline V gene encodes CDR1 MNHEY and CDR2 SVGAGI. Trimming removed 2 bases at V and 4 bases at J, with 12 bases between. As DNA, the CDR3 is TGTGCCAGCAGTTACCTCGGTGGGCTTAATCAGCCCCAGCATTTT. Translating it yields CASSYLGGLNQPQHF.